This T cell receptor (beta chain) appears in the sequencing data of a study of tumor and adjacent non-tumor tissue in lung cancer. Broader study findings: In normal lung, the top 100 clones were significantly more dominant than in tumor.

The template was RNA from unsorted bulk tissue. Distant lung tissue was collected more than 3 cm away from the tumor edge. A modified ARM-PCR protocol with three rounds of nested PCR amplified TCRbeta. TCRdb itself ran the multiplex PCR reads through MiXCR, one entry per CDR3 protein. The table has more than 45,000 distinct CDR3 sequences, around 60% seen once; the top ten hold roughly 30%. Trimming pared 4 bases from V and 2 bases from J, leaving 16 bases between. Germline CDR1 and CDR2: GTSNPN and SVGIG (reference sequence). This CDR3 is 15 amino acids long. Comment on this clonotype: The antigen is undetermined.

Source material: distant non-tumor lung tissue. V is TRBV30 and J is TRBJ2-3; D might be TRBD2 (5 bases). The TCR comes from a woman between 70 and 85 years old with non-small cell lung cancer. The CDR3 sequence is CAWNRGGGNTDTQYF. The CDR3 DNA reads TGTGCCTGGAATCGCGGCGGAGGAAACACAGATACGCAGTATTTT.